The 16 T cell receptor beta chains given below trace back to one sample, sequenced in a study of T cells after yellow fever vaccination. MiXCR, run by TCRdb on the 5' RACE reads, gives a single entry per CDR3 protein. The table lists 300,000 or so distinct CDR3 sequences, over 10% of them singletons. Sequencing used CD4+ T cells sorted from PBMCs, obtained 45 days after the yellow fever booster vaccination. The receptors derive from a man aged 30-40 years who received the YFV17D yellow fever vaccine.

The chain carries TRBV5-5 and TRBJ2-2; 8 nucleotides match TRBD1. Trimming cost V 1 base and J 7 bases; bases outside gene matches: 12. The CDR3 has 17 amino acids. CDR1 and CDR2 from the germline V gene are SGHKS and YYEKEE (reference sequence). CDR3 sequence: CASSLHTSQGAIGELFF. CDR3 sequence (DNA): TGTGCCAGCAGCTTGCATACGAGTCAGGGGGCTATCGGGGAGCTGTTTTTT. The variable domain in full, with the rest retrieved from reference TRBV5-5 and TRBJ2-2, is DAGVTQSPTHLIKTRGQQVTLRCSPISGHKSVSWYQQVLGQGPQFIFQYYEKEERGRGNFPDRFSARQFPNYSSELNVNALLLGDSALYLCASSLHTSQGAIGELFFGEGSRLTVL.

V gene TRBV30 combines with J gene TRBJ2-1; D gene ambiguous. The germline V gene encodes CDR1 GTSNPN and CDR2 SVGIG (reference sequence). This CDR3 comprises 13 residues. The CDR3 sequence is CDREASPYNEQFF. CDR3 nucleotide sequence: TGTGACCGTGAGGCCTCTCCCTACAATGAGCAGTTCTTC.

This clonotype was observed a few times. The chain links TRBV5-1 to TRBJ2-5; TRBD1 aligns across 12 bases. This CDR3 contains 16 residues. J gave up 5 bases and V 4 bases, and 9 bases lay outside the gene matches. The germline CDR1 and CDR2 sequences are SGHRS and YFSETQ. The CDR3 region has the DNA TGCGCCAGCAGCCTCCGGGACAGGGGGCTGGGTGAGACCCAGTACTTC. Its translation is CASSLRDRGLGETQYF.

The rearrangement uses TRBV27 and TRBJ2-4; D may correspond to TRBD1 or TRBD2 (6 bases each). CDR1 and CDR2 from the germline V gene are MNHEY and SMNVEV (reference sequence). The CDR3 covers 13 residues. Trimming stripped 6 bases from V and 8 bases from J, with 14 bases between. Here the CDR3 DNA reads TGTGCCAGCAGCAGAAACAGGGAGGACATTCAGTACTTC. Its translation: CASSRNREDIQYF.

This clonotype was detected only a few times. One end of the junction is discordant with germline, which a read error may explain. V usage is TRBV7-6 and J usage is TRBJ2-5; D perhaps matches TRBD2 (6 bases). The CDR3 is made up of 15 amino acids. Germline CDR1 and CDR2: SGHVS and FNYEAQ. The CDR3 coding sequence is TGTGCCAGCAGCTTAGAGATTGGAGGGCAAGGGACCCAGTACTTC. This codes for CASSLEIGGQGTQYF.

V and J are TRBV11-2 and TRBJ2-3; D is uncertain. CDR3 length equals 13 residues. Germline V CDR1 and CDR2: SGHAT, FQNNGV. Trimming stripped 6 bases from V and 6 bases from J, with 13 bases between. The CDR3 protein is CASRVGFADTQYF. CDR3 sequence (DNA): TGTGCCAGCAGGGTTGGTTTCGCTGATACGCAGTATTTT.

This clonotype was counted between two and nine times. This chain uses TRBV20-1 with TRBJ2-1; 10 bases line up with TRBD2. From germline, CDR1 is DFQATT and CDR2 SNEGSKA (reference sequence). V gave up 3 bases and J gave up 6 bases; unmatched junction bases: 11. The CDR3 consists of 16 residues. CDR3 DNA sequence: TGCAGTGCTAGGGGAAGAAGCGGGAGGGCAGTCAATGAGCAGTTCTTC. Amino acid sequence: CSARGRSGRAVNEQFF.

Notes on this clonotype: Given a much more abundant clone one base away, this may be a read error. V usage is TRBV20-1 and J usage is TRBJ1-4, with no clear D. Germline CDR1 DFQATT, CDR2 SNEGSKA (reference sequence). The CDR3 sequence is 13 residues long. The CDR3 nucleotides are TGCGGTGCTAGACAAACCGTAAATGAAAAACTGTTTTTT. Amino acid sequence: CGARQTVNEKLFF.

The DNA for the CDR3 is TGCAGTGCTTCCAGGATACAGGGGGCATACAATGAGCAGTTCTTC. It specifies CSASRIQGAYNEQFF. The gene calls are TRBV20-1 and TRBJ2-1, with TRBD1 identical over 9 bases. The CDR3 consists of 15 residues. Germline CDR1 DFQATT, CDR2 SNEGSKA (reference sequence). The V and J ends lost 5 bases and 4 bases, in that order; junction bases with no gene match: 9.

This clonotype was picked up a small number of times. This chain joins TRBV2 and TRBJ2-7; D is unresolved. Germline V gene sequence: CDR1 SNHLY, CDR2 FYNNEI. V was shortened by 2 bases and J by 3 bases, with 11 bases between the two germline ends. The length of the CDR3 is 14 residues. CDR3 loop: CASSERWANYEQYF. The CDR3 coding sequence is TGTGCCAGCAGTGAACGTTGGGCAAACTACGAGCAGTACTTC.

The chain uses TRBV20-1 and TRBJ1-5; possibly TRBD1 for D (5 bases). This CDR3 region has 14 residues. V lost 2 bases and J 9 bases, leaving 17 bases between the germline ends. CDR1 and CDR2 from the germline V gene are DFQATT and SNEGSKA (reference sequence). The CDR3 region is CSARISGTSGPQHF. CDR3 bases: TGCAGTGCTAGAATATCCGGGACCAGTGGGCCCCAGCATTTT.

CDR3 sequence reads: CATSSGQGWTNEKLFF. In DNA form, the CDR3 reads TGTGCCACCAGCAGCGGACAGGGGTGGACTAATGAAAAACTGTTTTTT. The chain carries TRBV15 and TRBJ1-4, with TRBD1 matching over 9 bases. Germline trimming cut 3 bases from V and 2 bases from J; bases unmatched to any gene: 4. From germline, CDR1 is LNHNV and CDR2 YYDKDF (reference sequence). The length of the CDR3 is 16 residues.

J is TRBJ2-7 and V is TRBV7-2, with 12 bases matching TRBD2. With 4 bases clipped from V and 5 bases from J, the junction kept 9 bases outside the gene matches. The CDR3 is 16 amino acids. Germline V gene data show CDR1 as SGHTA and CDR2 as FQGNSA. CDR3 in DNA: TGTGCCAGCAGCTCTGCCGGGACTAGCGGGCGCCACGAGCAGTACTTC. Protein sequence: CASSSAGTSGRHEQYF.

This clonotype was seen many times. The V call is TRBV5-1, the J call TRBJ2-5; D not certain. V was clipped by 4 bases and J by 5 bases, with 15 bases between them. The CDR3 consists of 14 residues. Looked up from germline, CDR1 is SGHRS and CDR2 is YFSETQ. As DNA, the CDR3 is TGCGCCAGCAGCCCCTTCGGGTTGACTGAGACCCAGTACTTC. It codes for CASSPFGLTETQYF.

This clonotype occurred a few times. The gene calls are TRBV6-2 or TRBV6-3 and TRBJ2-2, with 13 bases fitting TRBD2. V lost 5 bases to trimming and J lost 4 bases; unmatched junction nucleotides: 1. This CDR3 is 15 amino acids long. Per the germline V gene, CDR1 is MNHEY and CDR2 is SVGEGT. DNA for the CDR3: TGTGCCAGCAGTAGACTAGCGGGAGGCACCGGGGAGCTGTTTTTT. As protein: CASSRLAGGTGELFF.

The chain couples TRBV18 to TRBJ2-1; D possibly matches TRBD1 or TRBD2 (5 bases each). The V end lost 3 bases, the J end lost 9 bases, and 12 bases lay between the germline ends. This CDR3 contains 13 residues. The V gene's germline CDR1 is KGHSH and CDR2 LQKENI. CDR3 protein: CASSPQGEGEQFF. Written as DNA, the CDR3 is TGTGCCAGCTCACCTCAGGGAGAGGGTGAGCAGTTCTTC.